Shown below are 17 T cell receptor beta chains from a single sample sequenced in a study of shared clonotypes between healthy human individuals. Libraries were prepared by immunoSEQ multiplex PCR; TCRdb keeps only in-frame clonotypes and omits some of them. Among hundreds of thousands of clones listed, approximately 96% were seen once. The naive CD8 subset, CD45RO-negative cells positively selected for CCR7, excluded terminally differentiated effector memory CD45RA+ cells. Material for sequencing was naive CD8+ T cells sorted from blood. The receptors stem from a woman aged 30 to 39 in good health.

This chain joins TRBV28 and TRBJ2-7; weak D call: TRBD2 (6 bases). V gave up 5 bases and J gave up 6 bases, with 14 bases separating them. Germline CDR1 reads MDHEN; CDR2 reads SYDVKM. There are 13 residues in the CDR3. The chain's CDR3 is CASSVGTLGEQYF. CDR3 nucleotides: TGTGCCAGCAGTGTAGGGACTTTAGGCGAGCAGTACTTC.

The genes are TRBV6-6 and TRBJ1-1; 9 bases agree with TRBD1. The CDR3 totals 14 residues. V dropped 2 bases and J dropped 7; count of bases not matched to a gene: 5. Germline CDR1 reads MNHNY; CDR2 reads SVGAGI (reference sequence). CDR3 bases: TGTGCCAGCAGTTACGCGGGACAGGGCCATGAAGCTTTCTTT. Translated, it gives CASSYAGQGHEAFF.

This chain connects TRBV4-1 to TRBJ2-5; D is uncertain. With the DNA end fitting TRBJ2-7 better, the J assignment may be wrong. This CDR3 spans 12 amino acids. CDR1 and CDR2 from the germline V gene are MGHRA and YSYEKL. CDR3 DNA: TGCGCCAGCAGCCCGAATTCATTCGAGCAGTACTTC. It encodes CASSPNSFEQYF.

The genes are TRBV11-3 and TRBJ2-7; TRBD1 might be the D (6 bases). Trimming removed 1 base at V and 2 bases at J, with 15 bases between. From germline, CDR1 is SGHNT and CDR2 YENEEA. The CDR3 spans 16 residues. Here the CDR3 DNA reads TGTGCCAGCAGCTTAGTTTGGTGGGGGCACCCCTACGAGCAGTACTTC. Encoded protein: CASSLVWWGHPYEQYF.

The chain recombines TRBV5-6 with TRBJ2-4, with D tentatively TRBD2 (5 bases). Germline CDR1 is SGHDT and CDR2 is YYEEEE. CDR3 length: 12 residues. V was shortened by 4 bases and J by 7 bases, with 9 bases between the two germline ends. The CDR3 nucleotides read TGTGCCAGCAGCCAACTAGAGAACATTCAGTACTTC. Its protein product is CASSQLENIQYF.

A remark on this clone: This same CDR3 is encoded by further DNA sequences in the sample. DNA for the CDR3: TGTGCCAGCAGTGACAGGGATTATGGCTACACCTTC. As protein: CASSDRDYGYTF. The chain uses TRBV2 and TRBJ1-2, with D possibly TRBD1 on 5 matching bases. Germline values: CDR1 SNHLY, CDR2 FYNNEI. The V and J ends lost 3 bases and 5 bases respectively, with 7 bases between them. The CDR3 spans 12 residues.

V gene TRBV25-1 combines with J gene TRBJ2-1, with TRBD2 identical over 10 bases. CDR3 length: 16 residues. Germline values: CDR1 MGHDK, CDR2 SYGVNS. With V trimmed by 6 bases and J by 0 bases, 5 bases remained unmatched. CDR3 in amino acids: CASSPSGSLSYNEQFF. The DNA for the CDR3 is TGTGCCAGCAGCCCTAGCGGGAGCCTCTCCTACAATGAGCAGTTCTTC.

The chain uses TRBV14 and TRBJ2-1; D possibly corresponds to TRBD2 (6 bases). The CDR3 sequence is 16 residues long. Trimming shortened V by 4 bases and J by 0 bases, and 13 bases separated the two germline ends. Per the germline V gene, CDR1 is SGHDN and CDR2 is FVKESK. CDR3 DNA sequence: TGTGCCAGCAGCCCCAGGACTACGAGCTCCTACAATGAGCAGTTCTTC. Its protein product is CASSPRTTSSYNEQFF.

The CDR3 DNA sequence: TGCGCCAGCAGCCAAGTTACGGGGGAGACCCAGTACTTC. Translated: CASSQVTGETQYF. The J gene is TRBJ2-5, the V gene TRBV4-1, with a possible D match to TRBD2 (5 bases). Germline CDR1 reads MGHRA; CDR2 reads YSYEKL. The V and J ends lost 1 base and 5 bases respectively, with 8 bases between them. The CDR3 has 13 amino acids.

CDR3 nucleotide sequence: TGTGCCATCAGTGAGCCGAGTGGTTATTTGGATACGCAGTATTTT. Protein: CAISEPSGYLDTQYF. V usage is TRBV10-3 and J usage is TRBJ2-3; D not certain. The CDR3 runs to 15 residues. CDR1 is ENHRY, CDR2 SYGVKD, per germline. V was cut by 2 bases and J by 6 bases, with 15 bases left in between.

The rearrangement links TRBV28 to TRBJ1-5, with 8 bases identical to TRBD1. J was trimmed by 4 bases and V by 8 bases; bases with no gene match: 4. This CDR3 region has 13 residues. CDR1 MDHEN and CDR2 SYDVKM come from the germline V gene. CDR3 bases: TGTGCCAGCTGGCGGACAGGGAATCAGCCCCAGCATTTT. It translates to CASWRTGNQPQHF.

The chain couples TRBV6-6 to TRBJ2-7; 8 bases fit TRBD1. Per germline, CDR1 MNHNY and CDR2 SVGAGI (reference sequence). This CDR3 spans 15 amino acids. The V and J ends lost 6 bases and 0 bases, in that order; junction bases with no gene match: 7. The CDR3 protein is CASSPNRGYSYEQYF. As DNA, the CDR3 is TGTGCCAGCAGCCCAAACAGGGGGTACTCCTACGAGCAGTACTTC.

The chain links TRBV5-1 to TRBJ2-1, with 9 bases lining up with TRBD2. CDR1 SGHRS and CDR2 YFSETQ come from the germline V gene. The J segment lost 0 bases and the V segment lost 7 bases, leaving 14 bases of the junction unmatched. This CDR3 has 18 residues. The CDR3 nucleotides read TGCGCCAGCGGATCGAGCGGGAGGTCGACAAGCTCCTACAATGAGCAGTTCTTC. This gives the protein CASGSSGRSTSSYNEQFF.

The CDR3 region has the DNA TGTGCCACCAGCATATTCGGGGGGAGACAAGAGACCCAGTACTTC. It specifies CATSIFGGRQETQYF. The chain is built from TRBV15 and TRBJ2-5, with 7 bases lining up with TRBD2. CDR1 and CDR2 from the germline V gene are LNHNV and YYDKDF (reference sequence). V lost 4 bases, J lost 2 bases, and 7 bases stayed unmatched. The length of the CDR3 is 15 residues.

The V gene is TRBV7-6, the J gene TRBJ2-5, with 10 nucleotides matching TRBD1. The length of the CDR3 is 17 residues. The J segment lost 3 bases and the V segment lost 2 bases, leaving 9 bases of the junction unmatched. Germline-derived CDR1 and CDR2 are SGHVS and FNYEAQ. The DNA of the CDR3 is TGTGCCAGCAGCTTAATCCTTTTCGGGACAGGGGAAGAGACCCAGTACTTC. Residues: CASSLILFGTGEETQYF.

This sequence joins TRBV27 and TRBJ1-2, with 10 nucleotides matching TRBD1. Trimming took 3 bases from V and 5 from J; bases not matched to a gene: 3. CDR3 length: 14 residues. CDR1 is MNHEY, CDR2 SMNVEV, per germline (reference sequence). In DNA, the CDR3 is TGTGCCAGCAGTTTCCGGGACAGGGGTTATGGCTACACCTTC. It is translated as CASSFRDRGYGYTF.

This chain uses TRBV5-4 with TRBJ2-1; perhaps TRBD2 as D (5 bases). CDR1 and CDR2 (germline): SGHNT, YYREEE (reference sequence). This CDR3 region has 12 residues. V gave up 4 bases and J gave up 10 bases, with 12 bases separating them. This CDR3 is CASSTSPGEQFF. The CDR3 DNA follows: TGTGCCAGCAGCACTAGTCCGGGAGAGCAGTTCTTC.